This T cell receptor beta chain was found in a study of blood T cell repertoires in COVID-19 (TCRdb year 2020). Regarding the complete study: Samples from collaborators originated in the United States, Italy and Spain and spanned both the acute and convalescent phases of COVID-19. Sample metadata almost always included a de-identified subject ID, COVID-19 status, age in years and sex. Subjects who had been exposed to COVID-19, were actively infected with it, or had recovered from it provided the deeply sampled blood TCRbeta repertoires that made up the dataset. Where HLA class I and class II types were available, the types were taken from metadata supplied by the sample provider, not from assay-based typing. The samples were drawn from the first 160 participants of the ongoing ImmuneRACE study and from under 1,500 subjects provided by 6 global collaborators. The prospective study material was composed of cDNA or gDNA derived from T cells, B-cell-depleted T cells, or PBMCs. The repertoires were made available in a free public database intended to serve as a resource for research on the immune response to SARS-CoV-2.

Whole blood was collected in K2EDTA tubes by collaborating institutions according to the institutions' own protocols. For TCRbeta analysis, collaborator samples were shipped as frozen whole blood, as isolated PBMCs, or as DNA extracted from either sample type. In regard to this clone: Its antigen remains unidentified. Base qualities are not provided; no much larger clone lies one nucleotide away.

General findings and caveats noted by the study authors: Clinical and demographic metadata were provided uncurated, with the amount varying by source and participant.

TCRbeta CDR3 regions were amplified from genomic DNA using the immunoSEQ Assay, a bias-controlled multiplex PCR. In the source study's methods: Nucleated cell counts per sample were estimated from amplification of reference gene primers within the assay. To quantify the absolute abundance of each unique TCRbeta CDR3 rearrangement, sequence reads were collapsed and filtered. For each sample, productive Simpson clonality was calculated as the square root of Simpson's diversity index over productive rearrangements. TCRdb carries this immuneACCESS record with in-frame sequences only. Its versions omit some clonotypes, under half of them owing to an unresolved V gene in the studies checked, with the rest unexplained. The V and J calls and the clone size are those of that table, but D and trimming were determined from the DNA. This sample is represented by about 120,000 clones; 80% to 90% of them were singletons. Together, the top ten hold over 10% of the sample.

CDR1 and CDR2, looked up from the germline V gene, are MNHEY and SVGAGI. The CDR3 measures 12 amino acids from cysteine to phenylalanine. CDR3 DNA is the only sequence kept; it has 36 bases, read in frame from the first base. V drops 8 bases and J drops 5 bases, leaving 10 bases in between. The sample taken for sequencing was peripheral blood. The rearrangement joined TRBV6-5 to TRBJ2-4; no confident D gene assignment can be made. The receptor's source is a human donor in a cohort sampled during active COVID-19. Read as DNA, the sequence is TGTGCCAGCGAGGTTACCGAAAACATTCAGTACTTC. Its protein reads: CASEVTENIQYF.